This TCR beta chain was sequenced for a study of blood T cell repertoires in COVID-19. Study details: Collection of acute and convalescent COVID-19 samples took place in the United States, Italy and Spain.

This clone has just a few counts. Assay: immunoSEQ multiplex PCR; the TCRdb copy retains only in-frame clones and omits some. The table shows about 130,000 clones, with 75% to 90% occurring only once. This CDR3 comprises 18 residues. The germline V gene has CDR1 SGHRS and CDR2 YFSETQ. With 0 bases clipped from V and 7 bases from J, the junction kept 16 bases outside the gene matches. Source material: peripheral blood. The TCR originated in a man between 65 and 80 years old with acute or convalescent COVID-19. This chain links TRBV5-1 with TRBJ2-4, with 7 positions matching TRBD2. The CDR3 reads CASSLAQSLGGTENIQYF. In DNA form, the CDR3 reads TGCGCCAGCAGCTTGGCTCAATCTCTCGGGGGGACGGAGAACATTCAGTACTTC.